One and the same sample provided the 27 T cell receptor beta chains below, sequenced in a study of T-cell memory formation after mild COVID-19. Each CDR3 protein gets one entry after TCRdb re-called the 5' RACE reads with MiXCR. The table includes 400,000 to 550,000 distinct CDR3 sequences, more than 20% detected once. The sequenced material came from PBMCs or a T cell subset sorted from them (not recorded which). Receptors were obtained from an adult woman who had mild COVID-19 (a few samples of this study predate the infection). Cell type and time point are not known.

This clonotype was seen a few times. J is TRBJ1-5 and V is TRBV3-1; TRBD1 is a possible D gene (5 bases). Between the trimmed V and J ends, which lost 4 bases and 4 bases, there was a span of 8 bases. The germline V gene has CDR1 LGHDT and CDR2 YNNKEL (reference sequence). The CDR3 is 13 residues long. CDR3 protein: CASSPRVNQPQHF. Written as DNA, the CDR3 is TGTGCCAGCAGCCCCAGGGTTAATCAGCCCCAGCATTTT.

The chain links TRBV5-1 to TRBJ2-2; maybe TRBD1 (5 bases). Trimming removed 1 base from V and 5 bases from J, with 12 bases in between. Per the germline V gene, CDR1 is SGHRS and CDR2 is YFSETQ. The CDR3 has 15 amino acids. CDR3 amino acids: CASSLPRARTGELFF. The CDR3 DNA follows: TGCGCCAGCAGCTTGCCCAGGGCGCGGACCGGGGAGCTGTTTTTT.

This rearrangement joins TRBV20-1 to TRBJ2-1; 7 bases agree with TRBD2. The CDR3 is 14 amino acids. CDR1 is DFQATT and CDR2 is SNEGSKA in the germline V gene (reference sequence). Unmatched junction bases numbered 1, after V lost 2 bases and J lost 0 bases. Here the CDR3 reads CSARTSASYNEQFF. CDR3 DNA: TGCAGTGCTAGAACTAGCGCCTCCTACAATGAGCAGTTCTTC.

The chain is built from TRBV9 and TRBJ2-3; D is unclear. CDR1 and CDR2 from the germline V gene are SGDLS and YYNGEE. With 4 bases removed from V and 2 bases from J, the gap between germline ends came to 14 bases. The CDR3 is 15 amino acids. CDR3 amino acids: CASSPGPAHTDTQYF. The CDR3 DNA reads as TGTGCCAGCAGCCCTGGACCAGCACACACAGATACGCAGTATTTT.

This clonotype has more than one count but fewer than ten. The V call is TRBV12-3 or TRBV12-4, the J call TRBJ1-1, with a tentative D call TRBD1 (6 bases). There are 15 residues in the CDR3. V shed 6 bases and J shed 0 bases, with 14 bases lying between them. This CDR3 reads CASRYSTGLNTEAFF. Here the CDR3 DNA reads TGTGCCAGCAGGTACTCTACAGGGTTGAACACTGAAGCTTTCTTT.

The chain is built from TRBV5-1 and TRBJ2-2, with 7 bases matching TRBD1. V lost 0 bases and J lost 6; bases outside the gene matches: 5. This CDR3 spans 15 amino acids. In germline, CDR1 is SGHRS, CDR2 YFSETQ. The CDR3 DNA follows: TGCGCCAGCAGCTTGGGACAGGGTAACGCCGGGGAGCTGTTTTTT. This encodes CASSLGQGNAGELFF.

The CDR3 DNA reads TGTGCCTGGAGTGTCAACCAAGCGGATGGCTACACCTTC. Protein: CAWSVNQADGYTF. The chain is built from TRBV30 and TRBJ1-2, with D unresolved. Germline values: CDR1 GTSNPN, CDR2 SVGIG (reference sequence). This CDR3 is built from 13 residues. Trimming cost V 0 bases and J 6 bases, with 11 bases left between them.

The chain uses TRBV6-6 and TRBJ2-1; TRBD2 matches 11 bases. Germline V gives CDR1 MNHNY, CDR2 SVGAGI (reference sequence). The CDR3 contains 15 residues. V was pared by 7 bases and J by 5 bases, with 7 bases of the junction left unmatched. In DNA form, the CDR3 reads TGTGCCAGCACCGTTAGCGGGGGGGCCGACAATGAGCAGTTCTTC. Its protein is CASTVSGGADNEQFF.

The chain recombines TRBV7-2 with TRBJ2-5, with D perhaps matching TRBD1 or TRBD2 (5 bases each). The CDR3 totals 16 residues. V was trimmed by 1 base and J by 7 bases, leaving 19 bases between them. CDR1 SGHTA and CDR2 FQGNSA come from the germline V gene. CDR3 residues: CASSLGPGRTGGTQYF. The CDR3 DNA follows: TGTGCCAGCAGCTTAGGGCCGGGACGGACGGGTGGGACCCAGTACTTC.

This clonotype showed up just a few times. The gene calls are TRBV10-3 and TRBJ2-5; 11 bases map to TRBD2. Germline V CDR1 and CDR2: ENHRY, SYGVKD. V was clipped by 6 bases and J by 1 base; unmatched bases: 4. The CDR3 is 15 amino acids. CDR3 protein: CAISQLAGVQETQYF. The DNA of the CDR3 is TGTGCCATCAGCCAACTAGCGGGGGTCCAAGAGACCCAGTACTTC.

This clonotype came up a few times. V and J are TRBV5-8 and TRBJ1-1; the D is unclear. V lost 0 bases and J 0 bases, leaving 12 bases between the germline ends. Germline CDR1 and CDR2: SGHTS and YDEGEE. This CDR3 contains 16 residues. The CDR3 nucleotides are TGTGCCAGCAGCTTGGGACTCGGGGAGATGAACACTGAAGCTTTCTTT. This codes for CASSLGLGEMNTEAFF.

This sequence joins TRBV5-1 and TRBJ2-7, with D possibly being TRBD2 (6 bases). The CDR3 covers 13 residues. Trimming took off 0 bases at V and 5 bases at J, with 9 bases between the two ends. Germline V gene data show CDR1 as SGHRS and CDR2 as YFSETQ. The CDR3 here is CASSLDGEDEQYF. The CDR3 DNA reads as TGCGCCAGCAGCTTGGACGGGGAGGACGAGCAGTACTTC. Complete variable domain (other parts from reference TRBV5-1 and TRBJ2-7): KAGVTQTPRYLIKTRGQQVTLSCSPISGHRSVSWYQQTPGQGLQFLFEYFSETQRNKGNFPGRFSGRQFSNSRSEMNVSTLELGDSALYLCASSLDGEDEQYFGPGTRLTVT.

The J gene is TRBJ2-4, the V gene TRBV7-2; weak D call: TRBD2 (6 bases). CDR3 length: 17 residues. Trimming removed 1 base at V and 3 bases at J, with 16 bases between. Germline V gene lookup returns CDR1 SGHTA and CDR2 FQGNSA. CDR3: CASSLGQPVGGKNIQYF. In DNA form, the CDR3 reads TGTGCCAGCAGCTTAGGTCAGCCGGTCGGGGGCAAAAACATTCAGTACTTC.

This clonotype was seen a few times. CDR3 residues: CASSVEGQGYEQYF. CDR3 nucleotides: TGTGCCAGCAGCGTAGAAGGACAGGGCTACGAGCAGTACTTC. V and J are TRBV9 and TRBJ2-7, with 8 bases that match TRBD1. The CDR3 sequence is 14 residues long. The junction had 2 bases not matched to a gene; V was cut back by 0 bases and J by 3 bases. Germline V gene sequence: CDR1 SGDLS, CDR2 YYNGEE.

The chain joins TRBV6-1 to TRBJ1-5, with TRBD1 matching over 7 bases. The germline V gene has CDR1 MNHNS and CDR2 SASEGT. V shed 4 bases and J 9 bases; nucleotides not matched to a gene: 9. This CDR3 is built from 14 residues. The CDR3, as DNA: TGTGCCAGCAGTGCAGACAGGGACGTACGGCCCCAGCATTTT. It codes for CASSADRDVRPQHF.

V and J are TRBV7-8 and TRBJ2-7; 7 nucleotides agree with TRBD1. V lost 7 bases to trimming and J lost 3 bases; unmatched junction nucleotides: 6. The germline V gene encodes CDR1 SGHVS and CDR2 FQNEAQ. This CDR3 comprises 13 residues. The CDR3 DNA reads TGTGCCAGCACCTACGACAGGGACTACGAGCAGTACTTC. Amino acid sequence: CASTYDRDYEQYF.

This clonotype was counted only a few times. J is TRBJ2-3 and V is TRBV2; 12 positions match TRBD2. The CDR3 contains 15 residues. With V trimmed by 4 bases and J by 5 bases, 4 bases remained unmatched. The germline CDR1 and CDR2 sequences are SNHLY and FYNNEI. CDR3 coding DNA: TGTGCCAGCAGTGCTAGCGGGAGGGCGATAGATACGCAGTATTTT. It encodes CASSASGRAIDTQYF. Combining the CDR3 with reference TRBV2 and TRBJ2-3 gives the whole variable domain EPEVTQTPSHQVTQMGQEVILRCVPISNHLYFYWYRQILGQKVEFLVSFYNNEISEKSEIFDDQFSVERPDGSNFTLKIRSTKLEDSAMYFCASSASGRAIDTQYFGPGTRLTVL.

CDR3 DNA: TGTGCCAGCAGGGGGACAGGGGATTTAGGGTCACCCCTCCACTTT. It encodes CASRGTGDLGSPLHF. The rearrangement joins TRBV25-1 to TRBJ1-6; TRBD1 aligns across 10 bases. Germline V gives CDR1 MGHDK, CDR2 SYGVNS. The V gene end was trimmed by 6 bases and the J gene end by 10 bases; junction bases not matched to a gene: 9. The CDR3 length is 15 residues.

The chain has TRBV21-1 and TRBJ1-1; TRBD1 is taken as the D call from the table, unchecked against the DNA. TRBV21-1 is a pseudogene locus. The CDR3 loop spans 16 amino acids. The CDR3 loop is CASSINMGALNTEAFF. The CDR3 DNA reads as TGTGCCAGCAGCATAAACATGGGCGCCTTGAACACTGAAGCTTTCTTT.

This clonotype was detected a few times. The chain is built from TRBV20-1 and TRBJ2-5, with TRBD2 matching over 9 bases. The J segment lost 5 bases and the V segment lost 0 bases, leaving 4 bases of the junction unmatched. The germline V gene encodes CDR1 DFQATT and CDR2 SNEGSKA (reference sequence). The CDR3 is 14 amino acids. CDR3 nucleotides: TGCAGTGCTAGAGATGCGGGGGGGATGGAGACCCAGTACTTC. It translates to CSARDAGGMETQYF.

This clonotype was seen more than once but under ten times. V usage is TRBV7-3 and J usage is TRBJ2-2; 10 bases map to TRBD2. Germline values: CDR1 SGHTA, CDR2 FQGTGA. V gave up 2 bases and J gave up 5 bases; unmatched junction bases: 2. This CDR3 contains 15 residues. The CDR3 here is CASSLSSGRTGELFF. In DNA form, the CDR3 reads TGTGCCAGCAGCTTATCTAGCGGGAGAACCGGGGAGCTGTTTTTT. Supplemented by reference TRBV7-3 and TRBJ2-2, the full variable domain reads GAGVSQTPSNKVTEKGKYVELRCDPISGHTALYWYRQSLGQGPEFLIYFQGTGAADDSGLPNDRFFAVRPEGSVSTLKIQRTERGDSAVYLCASSLSSGRTGELFFGEGSRLTVL.

For the CDR3, the DNA is TGCGCCAGCAGCCTTAGACAGGGGATGCCAGATACGCAGTATTTT. This translates into CASSLRQGMPDTQYF. The V call is TRBV4-1, the J call TRBJ2-3, with 8 positions matching TRBD1. Germline V gene sequence: CDR1 MGHRA, CDR2 YSYEKL. The CDR3 has 15 amino acids. The junction had 7 bases not matched to a gene; V was cut back by 4 bases and J by 4 bases.

A few counts support this clonotype. V usage is TRBV7-2 and J usage is TRBJ2-2; 7 bases agree with TRBD1. The ends lost 0 bases at V and 7 bases at J; junction bases unmatched: 2. Germline V gene lookup returns CDR1 SGHTA and CDR2 FQGNSA. The CDR3 length is 14 residues. The CDR3 reads CASSLAQGIGELFF. The CDR3 DNA reads TGTGCCAGCAGCTTAGCACAGGGGATCGGGGAGCTGTTTTTT.

This clonotype showed up just a few times. The chain carries TRBV5-1 and TRBJ1-2; 7 bases align to TRBD1. Germline CDR1 reads SGHRS; CDR2 reads YFSETQ. The CDR3 runs to 16 residues. V trimming: 5 bases; J trimming: 0 bases; junction bases outside the gene matches: 10. For the CDR3, the DNA is TGCGCCAGCAGAAGGCTCGGGACAGCTGCTAACTATGGCTACACCTTC. Amino acid sequence: CASRRLGTAANYGYTF.

This clonotype was seen only a few times. The chain has TRBV2 and TRBJ2-5; the D gene is possibly TRBD2 (6 bases). V was trimmed by 6 bases and J by 2 bases, leaving 10 bases between them. Germline V gene data show CDR1 as SNHLY and CDR2 as FYNNEI. The CDR3 runs to 13 residues. This CDR3 is CASSRDLQETQYF. The CDR3, as DNA: TGTGCCAGCAGCCGGGACTTACAAGAGACCCAGTACTTC.

The CDR3 region has the DNA TGTGCCAGCAGTTATACGGCAGCCAGGCTGGAGACCCAGTACTTC. This encodes CASSYTAARLETQYF. The chain uses TRBV6-2 or TRBV6-3 and TRBJ2-5; D is uncertain. V lost 3 bases and J 5 bases, leaving 16 bases between the germline ends. CDR1 MNHEY and CDR2 SVGEGT come from the germline V gene. The CDR3 is 15 residues long.

The chain couples TRBV11-3 to TRBJ2-5; 7 bases agree with TRBD2. J gave up 7 bases and V 5 bases, and 13 bases lay outside the gene matches. This CDR3 is built from 15 residues. Germline CDR1 SGHNT, CDR2 YENEEA. The CDR3 region is CASSQLSTAGRTQYF. Written as DNA, the CDR3 is TGTGCCAGCAGCCAACTATCGACAGCGGGGAGGACCCAGTACTTC.